A selection of T cell receptor beta chains follows, all from one sample in a study of glioma-infiltrating T cells after dendritic cell vaccination. Generated by immunoSEQ multiplex PCR, the TCRdb table keeps only in-frame clones and is missing some. The sample comprises 75,000 to 95,000 clones, roughly 84% of which are singletons, and around 2% rests with the top ten. The specimen was blood, collected after dendritic cell vaccination. Receptors were obtained from a human donor with glioblastoma. The CDR3 runs from the conserved cysteine through the conserved F or W. The D gene is left open where the match is weak. Some rows have no size entry. The others give once, few or many, or a class for an expanded clone.

v_gene: TRBV7-2
abundance: -
d_gene: -
len: 13
j_gene: TRBJ2-7
CDR3aa: CASSFGRVGEQYF
CDR3nt: TGTGCCAGCAGCTTCGGGCGGGTCGGCGAGCAGTACTTC

v_gene: TRBV27
abundance: -
d_gene: -
len: 16
j_gene: TRBJ1-2
CDR3aa: CASFTFRHESNYGYTF
CDR3nt: TGTGCCAGCTTCACCTTCCGACACGAGTCTAACTATGGCTACACCTTC

v_gene: TRBV4-1
abundance: -
d_gene: -
len: 13
j_gene: TRBJ1-2
CDR3aa: CASSQVGHYGYTF
CDR3nt: TGCGCCAGCAGCCAAGTTGGGCACTATGGCTACACCTTC

v_gene: TRBV11-2
abundance: once
d_gene: -
len: 13
j_gene: TRBJ2-3
CDR3aa: CASSLDGEDTQYF
CDR3nt: TGTGCCAGCAGCTTAGATGGGGAGGATACGCAGTATTTT

v_gene: TRBV18
abundance: -
d_gene: TRBD2
len: 18
j_gene: TRBJ2-3
CDR3aa: CASSPEGGAGGFTDTQYF
CDR3nt: TGTGCCAGCTCCCCAGAAGGGGGAGCGGGGGGTTTCACAGATACGCAGTATTTT

v_gene: TRBV4-1
abundance: -
d_gene: TRBD1
len: 18
j_gene: TRBJ2-5
CDR3aa: CASSQGSGTGWYQETQYF
CDR3nt: TGCGCCAGCAGCCAAGGATCCGGGACAGGGTGGTACCAAGAGACCCAGTACTTC

v_gene: TRBV4-1
abundance: -
d_gene: -
len: 17
j_gene: TRBJ1-3
CDR3aa: CASSQGQGPNSGNTIYF
CDR3nt: TGCGCCAGCAGCCAAGGTCAGGGCCCCAACTCTGGAAACACCATATATTTT

v_gene: TRBV10-3
abundance: -
d_gene: TRBD1
len: 15
j_gene: TRBJ2-1
CDR3aa: CAISRQGAEYNEQFF
CDR3nt: TGTGCCATCAGCCGACAGGGGGCGGAGTACAATGAGCAGTTCTTC

v_gene: TRBV5-1
abundance: -
d_gene: TRBD2
len: 16
j_gene: TRBJ2-1
CDR3aa: CASSLAGGPPAVEQFF
CDR3nt: TGCGCCAGCAGTTTAGCGGGAGGGCCCCCAGCTGTTGAGCAGTTCTTC

v_gene: TRBV10-3
abundance: once
d_gene: TRBD1
len: 17
j_gene: TRBJ2-7
CDR3aa: CAISDLATDRDSYEQYF
CDR3nt: TGTGCCATCAGTGATCTCGCTACGGACAGGGATTCCTACGAGCAGTACTTC

v_gene: TRBV11-2
abundance: -
d_gene: -
len: 15
j_gene: TRBJ1-2
CDR3aa: CASSLRTVPTYGYTF
CDR3nt: TGTGCCAGCAGCTTACGCACAGTACCAACCTATGGCTACACCTTC

v_gene: TRBV7-9
abundance: -
d_gene: TRBD2
len: 15
j_gene: TRBJ2-1
CDR3aa: CASSPGTSAYNEQFF
CDR3nt: TGTGCCAGCAGCCCCGGGACTAGCGCCTACAATGAGCAGTTCTTC

v_gene: TRBV5-6
abundance: few
d_gene: -
len: 15
j_gene: TRBJ1-2
CDR3aa: CASSLGTALNYGYTF
CDR3nt: TGTGCCAGCAGCTTGGGGACAGCCCTTAACTATGGCTACACCTTC

v_gene: TRBV19
abundance: -
d_gene: TRBD1
len: 15
j_gene: TRBJ2-1
CDR3aa: CASIGTGYIYNEQFF
CDR3nt: TGTGCCAGTATCGGGACAGGTTACATTTACAATGAGCAGTTCTTC

v_gene: TRBV7-3
abundance: -
d_gene: TRBD2
len: 13
j_gene: TRBJ2-7
CDR3aa: CASSLAGGHEQYF
CDR3nt: TGTGCCAGCAGCTTAGCGGGAGGTCACGAGCAGTACTTC

v_gene: TRBV6-6
abundance: -
d_gene: -
len: 11
j_gene: TRBJ1-2
CDR3aa: CASRSGYGYTF
CDR3nt: TGTGCCTCACGATCCGGCTATGGCTACACCTTC

v_gene: TRBV11-3
abundance: -
d_gene: -
len: 15
j_gene: TRBJ2-7
CDR3aa: CASSLDGRGNYEQYF
CDR3nt: TGTGCCAGCAGCTTAGACGGAAGGGGGAACTACGAGCAGTACTTC

v_gene: TRBV6-5
abundance: -
d_gene: -
len: 13
j_gene: TRBJ2-3
CDR3aa: CASSFYGADTQYF
CDR3nt: TGTGCCAGCAGTTTCTACGGGGCAGATACGCAGTATTTT

v_gene: TRBV6-4
abundance: -
d_gene: -
len: 14
j_gene: TRBJ2-1
CDR3aa: CASSEAPGYNEQFF
CDR3nt: TGTGCCAGCAGTGAAGCCCCAGGATACAATGAACAGTTCTTC

v_gene: TRBV29-1
abundance: -
d_gene: TRBD2
len: 12
j_gene: TRBJ2-7
CDR3aa: CSVVGLAYEQYF
CDR3nt: TGCAGCGTTGTCGGACTAGCTTACGAGCAGTACTTC

v_gene: TRBV10-2
abundance: -
d_gene: TRBD2
len: 20
j_gene: TRBJ2-3
CDR3aa: CASSDNYGTSGGVGTDTQYF
CDR3nt: TGCGCCAGCAGCGACAATTACGGGACTAGCGGGGGGGTGGGCACAGATACGCAGTATTTT

v_gene: TRBV5-1
abundance: -
d_gene: -
len: 15
j_gene: TRBJ1-2
CDR3aa: CASSLVGGVSYGYTF
CDR3nt: TGTGCCAGCAGCTTGGTTGGAGGGGTGAGCTATGGCTACACCTTC

v_gene: TRBV7-3
abundance: -
d_gene: -
len: 14
j_gene: TRBJ2-1
CDR3aa: CASSFDSHYNEQFF
CDR3nt: TGTGCCAGCAGCTTTGACTCCCACTACAATGAGCAGTTCTTC

v_gene: TRBV5-1
abundance: -
d_gene: TRBD1
len: 14
j_gene: TRBJ2-5
CDR3aa: CASSPTGAQETQYF
CDR3nt: TGCGCCAGCAGCCCGACAGGGGCCCAAGAGACCCAGTACTTC

v_gene: TRBV19
abundance: -
d_gene: -
len: 19
j_gene: TRBJ1-6
CDR3aa: CASSIPIGLLGLNNSPLHF
CDR3nt: TGTGCCAGTAGTATACCCATTGGACTGCTAGGCCTTAATAATTCACCCCTCCACTTT

v_gene: TRBV7-2
abundance: -
d_gene: -
len: 16
j_gene: TRBJ1-1
CDR3aa: CASSPRQKIMNTEAFF
CDR3nt: TGTGCCAGCAGCCCCCGACAGAAGATTATGAACACTGAAGCTTTCTTT

v_gene: TRBV19
abundance: -
d_gene: TRBD1
len: 14
j_gene: TRBJ2-7
CDR3aa: CASRPTGEAYEQYF
CDR3nt: TGTGCCAGTAGGCCGACAGGGGAGGCCTACGAGCAGTACTTC

v_gene: TRBV6-5
abundance: few
d_gene: -
len: 13
j_gene: TRBJ1-2
CDR3aa: CASSVQGFKGYTF
CDR3nt: TGTGCCAGCAGTGTACAGGGTTTCAAGGGCTACACCTTC

v_gene: TRBV5-6
abundance: -
d_gene: -
len: 14
j_gene: TRBJ2-5
CDR3aa: CASSFGTSQETQYF
CDR3nt: TGTGCCAGCAGCTTCGGGACTTCTCAAGAGACCCAGTACTTC

v_gene: TRBV10-3
abundance: -
d_gene: TRBD2
len: 15
j_gene: TRBJ2-3
CDR3aa: CAITRRGVSTDTQYF
CDR3nt: TGTGCCATCACTCGGCGGGGGGTTAGCACAGATACGCAGTATTTT

v_gene: TRBV5-6
abundance: -
d_gene: TRBD2
len: 16
j_gene: TRBJ2-3
CDR3aa: CASSWIAGGNPDTQYF
CDR3nt: TGTGCCAGCAGCTGGATAGCGGGGGGAAATCCAGATACGCAGTATTTT

v_gene: TRBV5-4
abundance: few
d_gene: TRBD2
len: 15
j_gene: TRBJ2-1
CDR3aa: CASSLTSGGMNEQFF
CDR3nt: TGTGCCAGCAGCTTAACTAGCGGGGGGATGAATGAGCAGTTCTTC

v_gene: TRBV29-1
abundance: -
d_gene: TRBD1
len: 11
j_gene: TRBJ1-6
CDR3aa: CSVEVGQGLHF
CDR3nt: TGCAGCGTTGAAGTCGGACAGGGTCTCCACTTT

v_gene: TRBV19
abundance: -
d_gene: -
len: 13
j_gene: TRBJ2-7
CDR3aa: CASSSGKPYEQYF
CDR3nt: TGTGCCAGTTCATCCGGGAAACCCTACGAGCAGTACTTC

v_gene: TRBV4-3
abundance: -
d_gene: -
len: 13
j_gene: TRBJ1-2
CDR3aa: CASSQDFRYGYTF
CDR3nt: TGCGCCAGCAGCCAAGATTTCCGGTATGGCTACACCTTC

v_gene: TRBV29-1
abundance: -
d_gene: TRBD1
len: 13
j_gene: TRBJ1-3
CDR3aa: CSVGQGGGNTIYF
CDR3nt: TGCAGCGTGGGACAGGGGGGAGGAAACACCATATATTTT

v_gene: TRBV7-7
abundance: -
d_gene: -
len: 16
j_gene: TRBJ1-1
CDR3aa: CASSPQPGLPGTEAFF
CDR3nt: TGTGCCAGCAGCCCCCAACCGGGACTCCCGGGGACTGAAGCTTTCTTT

v_gene: TRBV28
abundance: -
d_gene: TRBD1
len: 14
j_gene: TRBJ1-2
CDR3aa: CASQRGDRDYGYTF
CDR3nt: TGTGCCAGCCAGAGGGGGGACAGGGACTATGGCTACACCTTC

v_gene: TRBV10-3
abundance: -
d_gene: -
len: 14
j_gene: TRBJ1-3
CDR3aa: CAISGAGSGNTIYF
CDR3nt: TGTGCCATCAGTGGGGCAGGGTCTGGAAACACCATATATTTT

v_gene: TRBV7-6
abundance: -
d_gene: TRBD1
len: 15
j_gene: TRBJ1-1
CDR3aa: CASSLGQGRGTEAFF
CDR3nt: TGTGCCAGCAGCTTAGGACAGGGGAGAGGCACTGAAGCTTTCTTT

v_gene: TRBV15
abundance: once
d_gene: TRBD1
len: 16
j_gene: TRBJ1-1
CDR3aa: CATRPSRGQMSGEAFF
CDR3nt: TGTGCCACCAGACCCAGCAGGGGGCAAATGTCGGGTGAAGCTTTCTTT

v_gene: TRBV11-3
abundance: -
d_gene: TRBD2
len: 15
j_gene: TRBJ2-1
CDR3aa: CASSPTSGGAIEQFF
CDR3nt: TGTGCCAGCAGCCCCACTAGCGGGGGGGCCATTGAGCAGTTCTTC

v_gene: TRBV5-4
abundance: -
d_gene: -
len: 15
j_gene: TRBJ2-7
CDR3aa: CASSFGQLTSYEQYF
CDR3nt: TGTGCCAGCAGCTTCGGACAGCTCACCTCCTACGAGCAGTACTTC

v_gene: TRBV7-3
abundance: -
d_gene: TRBD2
len: 16
j_gene: TRBJ2-7
CDR3aa: CASSLTGAGGPYEQYF
CDR3nt: TGTGCCAGCAGCTTAACGGGGGCGGGAGGGCCGTACGAGCAGTACTTC

v_gene: TRBV5-1
abundance: -
d_gene: -
len: 14
j_gene: TRBJ2-3
CDR3aa: CASSRGAATDTQYF
CDR3nt: TGCGCCAGCAGCCGGGGGGCAGCCACAGATACGCAGTATTTT

v_gene: TRBV21-1
abundance: -
d_gene: -
len: 15
j_gene: TRBJ2-7
CDR3aa: CASTKTSGQPYEQYF
CDR3nt: TGTGCCAGCACCAAGACTAGCGGGCAACCCTACGAGCAGTACTTC

v_gene: TRBV5-6
abundance: -
d_gene: -
len: 15
j_gene: TRBJ2-1
CDR3aa: CASSLAIGADNEQFF
CDR3nt: TGTGCCAGCAGCTTGGCCATAGGGGCGGACAATGAGCAGTTCTTC

v_gene: TRBV27
abundance: -
d_gene: -
len: 13
j_gene: TRBJ2-2
CDR3aa: CASTRRAGGELFF
CDR3nt: TGTGCCAGCACCAGGAGGGCCGGCGGGGAGCTGTTTTTT

v_gene: TRBV20-1
abundance: -
d_gene: -
len: 11
j_gene: TRBJ1-1
CDR3aa: CSAGLTGEAFF
CDR3nt: TGCAGTGCTGGTCTCACAGGGGAAGCTTTCTTT

v_gene: TRBV4-2
abundance: -
d_gene: -
len: 16
j_gene: TRBJ1-5
CDR3aa: CASSPSAGGSNQPQHF
CDR3nt: TGTGCCAGCAGCCCCTCCGCGGGGGGCAGCAATCAGCCCCAGCATTTT

v_gene: TRBV18
abundance: -
d_gene: TRBD2
len: 15
j_gene: TRBJ2-1
CDR3aa: CASSPGTSGRNEQFF
CDR3nt: TGTGCCAGCTCACCAGGGACTAGCGGGAGGAATGAGCAGTTCTTC

v_gene: TRBV7-9
abundance: -
d_gene: TRBD2
len: 16
j_gene: TRBJ2-7
CDR3aa: CASSFRGGTRSGEQYF
CDR3nt: TGTGCCAGCAGCTTCCGGGGAGGGACCCGATCGGGGGAGCAGTACTTC

v_gene: TRBV2
abundance: -
d_gene: TRBD1
len: 16
j_gene: TRBJ1-5
CDR3aa: CASTPTTAQGGRPQHF
CDR3nt: TGTGCCAGCACACCAACCACCGCACAGGGGGGTAGACCCCAGCATTTT

v_gene: TRBV18
abundance: -
d_gene: -
len: 17
j_gene: TRBJ2-7
CDR3aa: CASSPGVAGKRSYEQYF
CDR3nt: TGTGCCAGCTCACCTGGAGTTGCGGGTAAGCGGAGCTACGAGCAGTACTTC

v_gene: TRBV19
abundance: -
d_gene: -
len: 14
j_gene: TRBJ2-7
CDR3aa: CASSSLTDSYEQYF
CDR3nt: TGTGCCAGTAGCTCACTGACAGACTCCTACGAGCAGTACTTC

v_gene: TRBV30
abundance: -
d_gene: -
len: 14
j_gene: TRBJ1-1
CDR3aa: CAWSVHRVNTEAFF
CDR3nt: TGTGCCTGGAGTGTGCACAGAGTGAACACTGAAGCTTTCTTT

v_gene: TRBV29-1
abundance: -
d_gene: -
len: 11
j_gene: TRBJ2-7
CDR3aa: CSVEQSYEQYF
CDR3nt: TGCAGCGTTGAGCAGTCCTACGAGCAGTACTTC

v_gene: TRBV18
abundance: -
d_gene: -
len: 14
j_gene: TRBJ1-2
CDR3aa: CASSPPISSRGYTF
CDR3nt: TGTGCCAGCTCACCACCGATTTCATCGAGAGGCTACACCTTC

v_gene: TRBV4-2
abundance: -
d_gene: TRBD2
len: 16
j_gene: TRBJ2-5
CDR3aa: CASSQGLAWREETQYF
CDR3nt: TGTGCCAGCAGCCAAGGACTAGCTTGGAGGGAAGAGACCCAGTACTTC